Below are 27 T cell receptor beta chains sequenced from a single sample in a study of long-term antiretroviral therapy in people with HIV. Survey level was the resolution at which the v3.0 immunoSEQ assay ran. Libraries were prepared by immunoSEQ multiplex PCR; TCRdb keeps only in-frame clonotypes and omits some of them. The sample has roughly 17,000 clones, around 81% seen once. This sample comprised unsorted PBMCs, obtained 0.3 years before starting antiretroviral therapy. The receptors originated from a man aged 50 to 59 with HIV.

V gene TRBV27 combines with J gene TRBJ2-7; D may correspond to TRBD1 or TRBD2 (5 bases each). Per the germline V gene, CDR1 is MNHEY and CDR2 is SMNVEV (reference sequence). V lost 5 bases and J 2 bases, leaving 10 bases between the germline ends. The CDR3 contains 13 residues. The CDR3 reads CASSQGRPYEQYF. CDR3 nucleotides: TGTGCCAGCAGTCAGGGACGGCCCTACGAGCAGTACTTC.

V and J are TRBV5-4 and TRBJ2-5; TRBD1 aligns across 8 bases. CDR1 and CDR2 (germline): SGHNT, YYREEE (reference sequence). The J segment lost 7 bases and the V segment lost 3 bases, leaving 8 bases of the junction unmatched. CDR3 size: 14 residues. CDR3 in amino acids: CASSSPDRDGTQYF. CDR3 bases: TGTGCCAGCAGCTCCCCGGACAGGGACGGGACCCAGTACTTC.

The rearrangement links TRBV7-3 to TRBJ1-1; 9 bases line up with TRBD1. The ends lost 5 bases at V and 3 bases at J; junction bases unmatched: 4. Germline V lookup: CDR1 SGHTA, CDR2 FQGTGA. The CDR3 consists of 14 residues. The DNA for the CDR3 is TGTGCCAGCAGCCCCGGGACAGGGTACACTGAAGCTTTCTTT. Translation: CASSPGTGYTEAFF.

The rearrangement links TRBV5-1 to TRBJ2-1; the D gene is possibly TRBD1 (5 bases). The V end lost 0 bases, the J end lost 6 bases, and 16 bases lay between the germline ends. This CDR3 is 16 amino acids long. Germline CDR1 reads SGHRS; CDR2 reads YFSETQ. The CDR3 coding sequence is TGCGCCAGCAGCTTGGTAGGTCAGGGATTGGGCAATGAGCAGTTCTTC. It codes for CASSLVGQGLGNEQFF. The full variable domain, rest sourced from reference TRBV5-1 and TRBJ2-1, is KAGVTQTPRYLIKTRGQQVTLSCSPISGHRSVSWYQQTPGQGLQFLFEYFSETQRNKGNFPGRFSGRQFSNSRSEMNVSTLELGDSALYLCASSLVGQGLGNEQFFGPGTRLTVL.

The V gene is TRBV19, the J gene TRBJ1-1; no definite D call. The germline V gene encodes CDR1 LNHDA and CDR2 SQIVND (reference sequence). V was clipped by 9 bases and J by 4 bases, with 12 bases between them. This CDR3 comprises 12 residues. This chain's CDR3 is CASGSRVTEAFF. The CDR3 DNA reads as TGTGCCAGCGGATCGAGGGTCACTGAAGCTTTCTTT.

The chain employs TRBV2 and TRBJ1-1; D is perhaps TRBD1 (5 bases). Looked up from germline, CDR1 is SNHLY and CDR2 is FYNNEI. Trimming took 6 bases from V and 7 from J, leaving 9 bases between them. This CDR3 comprises 11 residues. CDR3 sequence (DNA): TGTGCCAGCAGGGGGGAAAGTGAAGCTTTCTTT. Its protein product is CASRGESEAFF.

This chain links TRBV28 with TRBJ1-1; 10 bases agree with TRBD1. Trimming at V came to 4 bases and at J to 4 bases, leaving 3 bases not matched to a gene. Germline CDR1 and CDR2: MDHEN and SYDVKM. CDR3 size: 14 residues. CDR3 nucleotides: TGTGCCAGCAGTTCCCGGGACAGGGGCACTGAAGCTTTCTTT. It translates to CASSSRDRGTEAFF.

This sequence joins TRBV29-1 and TRBJ1-2, with D unclear. Germline V lookup: CDR1 SQVTM, CDR2 ANQGSEA. The V end lost 5 bases, the J end lost 1 base, and 5 bases lay between the germline ends. The CDR3 sequence is 11 residues long. CDR3 DNA sequence: TGCAGCGTTAGATATAACTATGGCTACACCTTC. Encoded protein: CSVRYNYGYTF.

The chain is built from TRBV6-6 and TRBJ2-2; D unresolved. CDR1 MNHNY and CDR2 SVGAGI come from the germline V gene (reference sequence). This CDR3 contains 15 residues. The V gene lost 7 bases and the J gene lost 3 bases, with 15 bases spanning the gap. CDR3 DNA sequence: TGTGCCAGCACGACCAGGCTTCAGCACACCGGGGAGCTGTTTTTT. Encoded protein: CASTTRLQHTGELFF.

The chain couples TRBV12-5 to TRBJ2-2; 7 nucleotides align to TRBD1. The CDR3 is 16 amino acids. Trimming took 9 bases from V and 3 from J; bases not matched to a gene: 13. Germline V lookup: CDR1 LGHNT, CDR2 FRNRAP. CDR3 sequence reads: CASNSPGTAHTGELFF. CDR3 DNA: TGTGCTAGCAACTCCCCCGGGACAGCGCACACCGGGGAGCTGTTTTTT.

DNA for the CDR3: TGTGCCAGCTCACAGCAGGAGAGCAATCAGCCCCAGCATTTT. Translated: CASSQQESNQPQHF. V usage is TRBV18 and J usage is TRBJ1-5; D is unresolved. Germline assignment: CDR1 KGHSH and CDR2 LQKENI. The CDR3 runs to 14 residues. Trimming cost V 4 bases and J 1 base, with 8 bases left between them.

V usage is TRBV18 and J usage is TRBJ2-1, with D perhaps assigned TRBD1 or TRBD2 (6 bases each). Per the germline V gene, CDR1 is KGHSH and CDR2 is LQKENI. V lost 3 bases and J lost 7, with 13 bases in between. This CDR3 comprises 14 residues. Here the CDR3 DNA reads TGTGCCAGCTCACCCCGGGAAGGGGGGAATGAGCAGTTCTTC. Its protein product is CASSPREGGNEQFF.

This sequence joins TRBV19 and TRBJ2-3, with a tentative D call TRBD1 (5 bases). CDR3 size: 14 residues. Deletions cut 5 bases from V and 6 bases from J, with 15 bases between. Germline V CDR1 and CDR2: LNHDA, SQIVND (reference sequence). The CDR3 DNA reads as TGTGCCAGTAGTCCCAAAAGGGGCCTGGATACGCAGTATTTT. As protein: CASSPKRGLDTQYF.

The chain combines TRBV2 with TRBJ2-1; D uncertain. From germline, CDR1 is SNHLY and CDR2 FYNNEI. The CDR3 is made up of 15 amino acids. Trimming left V 8 bases short and J 8 bases short, with 22 bases between. The CDR3 sequence: CASGPTRTPQDEQFF. In nucleotides, the CDR3 is TGTGCCAGCGGCCCCACCCGAACACCCCAGGATGAGCAGTTCTTC.

This chain joins TRBV28 and TRBJ2-2; D call uncertain. The germline V gene has CDR1 MDHEN and CDR2 SYDVKM. CDR3 length: 13 amino acids. The V end was cut by 2 bases, the J end by 5 bases, with 6 bases between. CDR3 DNA sequence: TGTGCCAGCAGTTTAAGGGCTACCGGGGAGCTGTTTTTT. The encoded protein is CASSLRATGELFF.

The gene calls are TRBV27 and TRBJ2-7; D unresolved. CDR1 is MNHEY, CDR2 SMNVEV, per germline (reference sequence). This CDR3 has 11 amino acids. V was clipped by 7 bases and J by 7 bases, with 11 bases between them. CDR3 sequence reads: CASIRLGEQYF. DNA for the CDR3: TGTGCCAGCATTCGGCTGGGGGAGCAGTACTTC.

The rearrangement links TRBV13 to TRBJ2-2; 8 bases are shared with TRBD2. This CDR3 comprises 16 residues. Germline-derived CDR1 and CDR2 are PRHDT and FYEKMQ (reference sequence). J lost 4 bases, V lost 5 bases, and 9 bases had no gene match. CDR3 nucleotide sequence: TGTGCCAGCAGCCAGATAGCGGGGCTGGGCACCGGGGAGCTGTTTTTT. The encoded protein is CASSQIAGLGTGELFF.

The chain couples TRBV28 to TRBJ1-3; 8 nucleotides match TRBD1. The V and J ends lost 5 bases and 4 bases, in that order; junction bases with no gene match: 13. This CDR3 spans 17 amino acids. Germline V gives CDR1 MDHEN, CDR2 SYDVKM. The CDR3 DNA reads TGTGCCAGCAGTCTACTCCCCCAGGGGGCGGGAGGAAACACCATATATTTT. Protein: CASSLLPQGAGGNTIYF.

The rearrangement joins TRBV10-3 to TRBJ2-3; D might be TRBD2 (6 bases). The CDR3 covers 16 residues. The V end was cut by 8 bases, the J end by 2 bases, with 20 bases between. The germline CDR1 and CDR2 sequences are ENHRY and SYGVKD. Here the CDR3 DNA reads TGTGCCATCGGAAGTGCTGAGCGGGCGTCCACAGATACGCAGTATTTT. This codes for CAIGSAERASTDTQYF.

The V and J genes are TRBV5-1 and TRBJ1-1; maybe TRBD1 (6 bases). Trimming removed 1 base at V and 0 bases at J, with 7 bases between. CDR1 and CDR2 (germline): SGHRS, YFSETQ. The CDR3 is 14 residues long. As DNA, the CDR3 is TGCGCCAGCAGCTTGCGGGGGCTGAACACTGAAGCTTTCTTT. This codes for CASSLRGLNTEAFF.

The chain links TRBV10-3 to TRBJ2-7; TRBD1 agrees at 10 bases. The CDR3 covers 17 residues. Per germline, CDR1 ENHRY and CDR2 SYGVKD. The V gene end was trimmed by 5 bases and the J gene end by 2 bases; junction bases not matched to a gene: 12. The CDR3 DNA reads TGTGCCATCAGTAATAGATTAGGACAGGGGGAAACCTACGAGCAGTACTTC. Its translation is CAISNRLGQGETYEQYF.

This clone has only one observation. The V and J genes are TRBV30 and TRBJ2-2, with D tentatively TRBD1 (6 bases). The germline V gene has CDR1 GTSNPN and CDR2 SVGIG (reference sequence). CDR3 length: 12 amino acids. Trimming cost V 8 bases and J 6 bases, with 13 bases left between them. The CDR3 loop is CAGKQGPGELFF. The CDR3 DNA follows: TGTGCCGGTAAACAGGGTCCCGGGGAGCTGTTTTTT.

The chain has TRBV2 and TRBJ1-4; no definite D call. The V end was cut by 6 bases, the J end by 3 bases, with 11 bases between. This CDR3 contains 14 residues. The germline V gene has CDR1 SNHLY and CDR2 FYNNEI. The CDR3 region is CASSGGWANEKLFF. The CDR3 nucleotides are TGTGCCAGCAGCGGTGGGTGGGCTAATGAAAAACTGTTTTTT.

The chain recombines TRBV6-5 with TRBJ2-5; D may be TRBD1 or TRBD2 (6 bases each). The CDR3 length is 12 residues. Germline values: CDR1 MNHEY, CDR2 SVGAGI. The V gene lost 10 bases and the J gene lost 5 bases, with 14 bases spanning the gap. CDR3: CATVGGEETQYF. The CDR3 DNA is TGTGCCACTGTGGGGGGCGAGGAGACCCAGTACTTC.

This clone has more than one count but fewer than ten. The CDR3 DNA reads TGCGCCAGCAGCCAACTTCTAATCGGGGGGGCTGACTATGGCTACACCTTC. Its translation: CASSQLLIGGADYGYTF. The chain is built from TRBV4-1 and TRBJ1-2; D is possibly TRBD1 (6 bases). Deletions cut 2 bases from V and 3 bases from J, with 19 bases between. Per germline, CDR1 MGHRA and CDR2 YSYEKL. The CDR3 contains 17 residues.

V usage is TRBV6-5 and J usage is TRBJ1-1, with TRBD1 identical over 9 bases. J was trimmed by 10 bases and V by 9 bases; bases with no gene match: 18. Germline values: CDR1 MNHEY, CDR2 SVGAGI. The CDR3 loop spans 15 amino acids. In DNA form, the CDR3 reads TGTGCCAGTGGGCTGACAGGGGGAGCTGAGTTGGCAGCTTTCTTT. This codes for CASGLTGGAELAAFF.

This chain connects TRBV29-1 to TRBJ2-7; 13 bases map to TRBD2. V shed 3 bases and J 3 bases; nucleotides not matched to a gene: 2. The CDR3 runs 14 residues. The germline V gene has CDR1 SQVTM and CDR2 ANQGSEA. Written as DNA, the CDR3 is TGCAGCGTTGAGGGACTAGCGGGAATCTACGAGCAGTACTTC. It codes for CSVEGLAGIYEQYF.